This entry lists 21 T cell receptor beta chains sequenced from one sample in a study of blood T cell repertoires in COVID-19. TCRdb's table, derived via immunoSEQ multiplex PCR, lists solely in-frame clones and lacks some. The sample has 170,000 or so clones, around 90% seen once. The material sequenced was peripheral blood. These receptors all come from a man in his forties with active or convalescent COVID-19.

The chain is built from TRBV19 and TRBJ2-1, with TRBD1 identical over 8 bases. Germline loops: CDR1 LNHDA, CDR2 SQIVND (reference sequence). V trimming: 5 bases; J trimming: 10 bases; junction bases outside the gene matches: 4. The CDR3 has 12 amino acids. The CDR3 loop reads CASSGQGGEQFF. The CDR3 DNA is TGTGCCAGTAGTGGACAGGGTGGAGAGCAGTTCTTC.

V gene TRBV7-9 combines with J gene TRBJ2-3; D might be TRBD2 (5 bases). Germline-derived CDR1 and CDR2 are SEHNR and FQNEAQ (reference sequence). The CDR3 totals 15 residues. V was cut by 4 bases and J by 1 base, with 12 bases left in between. The chain's CDR3 is CASSSDLGGTDTQYF. CDR3 DNA sequence: TGTGCCAGCAGCTCCGATCTCGGGGGCACAGATACGCAGTATTTT.

J is TRBJ1-5 and V is TRBV19; D uncertain. V lost 5 bases and J lost 4, with 15 bases in between. This CDR3 is built from 15 residues. The germline CDR1 and CDR2 sequences are LNHDA and SQIVND (reference sequence). CDR3 sequence: CASSPPGFGNQPQHF. The CDR3 DNA reads as TGTGCCAGTAGTCCCCCGGGATTTGGGAATCAGCCCCAGCATTTT.

The J gene is TRBJ2-5, the V gene TRBV10-3; 10 nucleotides line up with TRBD2. Germline V lookup: CDR1 ENHRY, CDR2 SYGVKD. This CDR3 spans 14 amino acids. J gave up 5 bases and V 6 bases, and 6 bases lay outside the gene matches. The CDR3 DNA sequence: TGTGCCATCAGCCAAGCGGGGGGGCTCGAGACCCAGTACTTC. Protein: CAISQAGGLETQYF.

The chain recombines TRBV28 with TRBJ1-6; D not certain. Germline V gene lookup returns CDR1 MDHEN and CDR2 SYDVKM. Trimming removed 8 bases at V and 9 bases at J, with 8 bases between. The CDR3 has 11 amino acids. In nucleotides, the CDR3 is TGTGCCAGCGGACTGGTTTCACCCCTCCACTTT. This translates into CASGLVSPLHF.

V usage is TRBV5-4 and J usage is TRBJ1-1; 9 nucleotides align to TRBD1. The ends lost 0 bases at V and 5 bases at J; junction bases unmatched: 5. The germline V gene encodes CDR1 SGHNT and CDR2 YYREEE (reference sequence). There are 15 residues in the CDR3. CDR3 sequence reads: CASSLVRDRETEAFF. CDR3 nucleotide sequence: TGTGCCAGCAGCTTGGTGAGGGACAGGGAGACTGAAGCTTTCTTT.

V and J are TRBV6-8 and TRBJ1-5; no definite D call. This CDR3 comprises 14 residues. V lost 6 bases, J lost 8 bases, and 17 bases lay in between. Germline V gene data show CDR1 as MNHGY and CDR2 as SAAAGT. The CDR3 sequence: CASRRRHECEPQHF. CDR3 DNA sequence: TGTGCCAGCAGAAGAAGACACGAGTGTGAGCCCCAGCATTTT.

The rearrangement joins TRBV30 to TRBJ2-5, with D maybe TRBD2 (5 bases). Trimming removed 7 bases at V and 7 bases at J, with 16 bases between. This CDR3 comprises 12 residues. Per the germline V gene, CDR1 is GTSNPN and CDR2 is SVGIG (reference sequence). CDR3 residues: CASLDFPGTQYF. DNA of the CDR3: TGTGCCTCATTGGACTTCCCGGGGACCCAGTACTTC.

The gene calls are TRBV2 and TRBJ1-5; maybe TRBD1 (6 bases). From germline, CDR1 is SNHLY and CDR2 FYNNEI. The V gene lost 6 bases and the J gene lost 5 bases, with 17 bases spanning the gap. The CDR3 spans 15 residues. This chain's CDR3 is CASSNLQGSDQPQHF. DNA for the CDR3: TGTGCCAGCAGCAATCTACAGGGTTCTGATCAGCCCCAGCATTTT.

The rearrangement uses TRBV27 and TRBJ2-7; 15 positions match TRBD2. The germline gives CDR1 MNHEY, CDR2 SMNVEV (reference sequence). Trimming removed 7 bases from V and 4 bases from J; junction bases left unmatched: 8. The length of the CDR3 is 16 residues. CDR3 sequence reads: CASTRTSGGAGYEQYF. For the CDR3, the DNA is TGTGCCAGCACCCGGACTAGCGGGGGGGCCGGGTACGAGCAGTACTTC.

The J gene is TRBJ1-2, the V gene TRBV7-6, with TRBD1 matching 7 bases. The CDR3 runs 16 residues. The V gene end was trimmed by 6 bases and the J gene end by 3 bases; junction bases not matched to a gene: 13. Looked up from germline, CDR1 is SGHVS and CDR2 is FNYEAQ. The CDR3, as DNA: TGTGCCAGCAGTCGTTTGATAGGGGGCGCTTACTATGGCTACACCTTC. Its translation is CASSRLIGGAYYGYTF.

The rearrangement joins TRBV19 to TRBJ1-5; D is unresolved. The V gene lost 10 bases and the J gene lost 0 bases, with 13 bases spanning the gap. Looked up from germline, CDR1 is LNHDA and CDR2 is SQIVND (reference sequence). The CDR3 is 14 residues long. The CDR3 protein is CATTRPYSNQPQHF. The CDR3 DNA sequence: TGTGCCACTACCAGGCCCTATAGCAATCAGCCCCAGCATTTT.

The chain is built from TRBV3-1 (or the pseudogene TRBV3-2) and TRBJ2-2; D perhaps matches TRBD1 (5 bases). CDR3 length equals 20 residues. V lost 1 base to trimming and J lost 2 bases, with 23 bases between them. CDR1 and CDR2 from the germline V gene are LGHDT and YNNKEL (reference sequence). The CDR3 DNA is TGTGCCAGCAGCCAAGGCCAAAGGGCAGGACACCTTCTAAACACCGGGGAGCTGTTTTTT. Its protein is CASSQGQRAGHLLNTGELFF.

The chain couples TRBV28 to TRBJ2-7; a weak D match, TRBD2 (5 bases). Germline V gene sequence: CDR1 MDHEN, CDR2 SYDVKM. The CDR3 contains 14 residues. V was cut by 5 bases and J by 2 bases, with 13 bases left in between. The CDR3 region has the DNA TGTGCCAGCAGTGCCATCCGGGGTACCTACGAGCAGTACTTC. Translated, it gives CASSAIRGTYEQYF.

The rearrangement joins TRBV6-1 to TRBJ1-6; D might be TRBD1 (6 bases). The V gene lost 2 bases and the J gene lost 0 bases, with 11 bases spanning the gap. This CDR3 contains 17 residues. Germline assignment: CDR1 MNHNS and CDR2 SASEGT. CDR3 bases: TGTGCCAGCAGTGAACCACAGGGTAACTCCTATAATTCACCCCTCCACTTT. Protein: CASSEPQGNSYNSPLHF.

Written as DNA, the CDR3 is TGTGCCAGCAGTCACAGGACCTACGAGCAGTACTTC. It codes for CASSHRTYEQYF. J is TRBJ2-7 and V is TRBV2; tentatively, D is TRBD1 (5 bases). The CDR3 spans 12 residues. V dropped 5 bases and J dropped 2 bases, with 7 bases sitting between them. The germline CDR1 and CDR2 sequences are SNHLY and FYNNEI.

This chain connects TRBV10-3 to TRBJ2-7, with 7 bases matching TRBD1. The V gene's germline CDR1 is ENHRY and CDR2 SYGVKD. V dropped 2 bases and J dropped 3; count of bases not matched to a gene: 16. The CDR3 is made up of 18 amino acids. CDR3 in amino acids: CAISEPLQGLGVLYEQYF. CDR3 in DNA: TGTGCCATCAGTGAGCCTTTACAGGGGCTGGGGGTACTCTACGAGCAGTACTTC.

The V call is TRBV27, the J call TRBJ2-7; tentatively, D is TRBD2 (6 bases). V was cut by 0 bases and J by 2 bases, with 14 bases left in between. The CDR3 totals 16 residues. Germline CDR1 is MNHEY and CDR2 is SMNVEV (reference sequence). The CDR3 DNA reads TGTGCCAGCAGTTTATCAAGGCGGAGGGGCACCTACGAGCAGTACTTC. This translates into CASSLSRRRGTYEQYF.

V usage is TRBV19 and J usage is TRBJ2-1; TRBD2 agrees at 8 bases. CDR3 length: 15 amino acids. From germline, CDR1 is LNHDA and CDR2 SQIVND (reference sequence). V lost 3 bases to trimming and J lost 5 bases; unmatched junction nucleotides: 6. The CDR3 is CASSIVGGVNNEQFF. The CDR3 DNA reads as TGTGCCAGTAGTATTGTCGGGGGGGTGAACAATGAGCAGTTCTTC.

The V and J genes are TRBV7-8 and TRBJ1-5; D may be TRBD1 (6 bases). The CDR3 extends over 13 amino acids. V was trimmed by 3 bases and J by 7 bases, leaving 10 bases between them. Germline V CDR1 and CDR2: SGHVS, FQNEAQ. Written as DNA, the CDR3 is TGTGCCAGCAGCTTGGGCAGGGGCCAGCCCCAGCATTTT. It yields the protein CASSLGRGQPQHF.

This chain connects TRBV9 to TRBJ2-7, with 8 bases matching TRBD2. The germline V gene has CDR1 SGDLS and CDR2 YYNGEE. This CDR3 region has 15 residues. V lost 3 bases to trimming and J lost 0 bases; unmatched junction nucleotides: 5. CDR3 sequence (DNA): TGTGCCAGCAGCGCAAGCGGGGGCTCCTCCTACGAGCAGTACTTC. It codes for CASSASGGSSYEQYF.